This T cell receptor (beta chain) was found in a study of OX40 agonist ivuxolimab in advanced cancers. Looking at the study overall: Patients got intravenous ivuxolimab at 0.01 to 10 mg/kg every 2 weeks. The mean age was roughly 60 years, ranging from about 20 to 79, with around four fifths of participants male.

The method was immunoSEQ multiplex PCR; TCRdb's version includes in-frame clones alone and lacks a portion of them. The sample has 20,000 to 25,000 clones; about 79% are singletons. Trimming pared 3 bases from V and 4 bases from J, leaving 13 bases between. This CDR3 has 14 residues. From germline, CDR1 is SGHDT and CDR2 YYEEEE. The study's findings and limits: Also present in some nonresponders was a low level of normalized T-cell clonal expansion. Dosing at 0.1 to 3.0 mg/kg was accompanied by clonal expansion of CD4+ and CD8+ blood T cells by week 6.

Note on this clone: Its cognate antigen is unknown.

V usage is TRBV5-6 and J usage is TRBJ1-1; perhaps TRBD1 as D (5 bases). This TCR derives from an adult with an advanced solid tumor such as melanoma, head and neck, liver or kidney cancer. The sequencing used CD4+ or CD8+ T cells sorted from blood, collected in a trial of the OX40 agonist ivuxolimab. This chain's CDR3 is CASSYSRRGTEAFF. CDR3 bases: TGTGCCAGCAGCTACAGCAGGAGGGGCACTGAAGCTTTCTTT.